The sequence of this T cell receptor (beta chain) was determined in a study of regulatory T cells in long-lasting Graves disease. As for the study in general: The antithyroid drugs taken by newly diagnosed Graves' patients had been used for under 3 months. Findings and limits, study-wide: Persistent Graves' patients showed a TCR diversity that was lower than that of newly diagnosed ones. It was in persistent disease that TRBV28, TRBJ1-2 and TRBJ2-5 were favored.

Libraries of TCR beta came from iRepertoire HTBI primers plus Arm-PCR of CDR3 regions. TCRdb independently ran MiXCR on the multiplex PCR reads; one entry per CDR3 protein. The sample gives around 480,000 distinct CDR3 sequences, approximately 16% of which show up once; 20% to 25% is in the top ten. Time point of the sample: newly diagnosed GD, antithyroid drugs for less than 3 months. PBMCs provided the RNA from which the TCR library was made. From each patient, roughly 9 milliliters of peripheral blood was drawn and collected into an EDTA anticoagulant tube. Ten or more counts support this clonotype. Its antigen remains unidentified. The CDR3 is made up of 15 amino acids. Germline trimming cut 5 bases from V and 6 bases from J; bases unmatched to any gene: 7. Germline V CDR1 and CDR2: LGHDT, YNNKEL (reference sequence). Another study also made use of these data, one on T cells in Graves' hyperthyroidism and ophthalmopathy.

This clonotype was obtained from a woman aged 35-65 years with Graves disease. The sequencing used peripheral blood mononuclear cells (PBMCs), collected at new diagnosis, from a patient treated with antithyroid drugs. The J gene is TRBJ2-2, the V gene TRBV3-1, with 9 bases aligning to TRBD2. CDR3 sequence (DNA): TGTGCCAGCAGCACCCAGGCGGGGGGGCCCGGGGAGCTGTTTTTT. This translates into CASSTQAGGPGELFF.